The clone carrying this TCR beta chain was seen more than once but under ten times. No antigen is known for it. The sample belongs to a study of post-analysis software for immune sequencing data. The ends were cut back, 3 bases at V and 2 bases at J, with 6 bases in the middle. CDR3 length equals 13 residues. Overall study findings and caveats: Under F measure analysis, samples from one preparation batch co-clustered strongly. Significantly decreased normalized Chao1 diversity was recorded for multiple sclerosis patients relative to controls. Higher frequency in patients than in controls was seen for roughly five TRBV segments, with TRBV5-6, TRBV5-1 and TRBV20-1 among them.

Unique-molecular-identifier-tagged TCR beta cDNA libraries were used. A population of roughly 0.85 to 11 million T cells gave rise to approximately 500,000 cDNA molecules. TCRdb reprocessed the PCR reads with MiXCR, giving one entry per CDR3 protein. The sample has roughly 600,000 distinct CDR3 sequences, around 40% seen once. Sequencing was done on a sample of blood. The TCR sequence derives from a girl between 10 and 17 years old with multiple sclerosis. The rearrangement links TRBV12-3 or TRBV12-4 to TRBJ2-3, with D unclear. The CDR3 loop is CASSLLVTDTQYF. In nucleotides, the CDR3 is TGTGCCAGCAGTTTGTTGGTCACAGATACGCAGTATTTT.